This TCR beta chain stems from a study of cytomegalovirus exposure and HLA in healthy donors. Vbeta (60) and Jbeta (13) primers were used in the PCR. The data were produced by immunoSEQ multiplex PCR, yet TCRdb's version contains in-frame clones alone and is incomplete. This sample has 200,000 or so clones; 70% to 90% occur once, and the top ten carry around 1.4%. V lost 2 bases and J lost 15, with 24 bases in between. CDR1 is SGHRS and CDR2 is YFSETQ in the germline V gene. The length of the CDR3 is 15 residues. Study results and limitations: When the data were analyzed later, several of the most significant clusters appeared to be linked to common viral pathogens. Within an earlier analysis, most TCR beta V segments proved productive either about 90% or about 30% of the time. In the analysis, some V segments, TRBV6-2 and TRBV6-3 included, were excluded as indistinguishable.

In the case of this clone: Its matching antigen is unknown.

V and J are TRBV5-1 and TRBJ2-1; D is possibly TRBD1 (6 bases). The sequence derives from a human donor in good health. Sequenced sample: PBMCs. CDR3 amino acids: CASSFGQLQAGGPFF. Written as DNA, the CDR3 is TGCGCCAGCAGCTTTGGACAGCTTCAAGCTGGAGGTCCGTTCTTC. Full variable domain (remainder filled in from reference TRBV5-1 and TRBJ2-1): KAGVTQTPRYLIKTRGQQVTLSCSPISGHRSVSWYQQTPGQGLQFLFEYFSETQRNKGNFPGRFSGRQFSNSRSEMNVSTLELGDSALYLCASSFGQLQAGGPFFGPGTRLTVL.